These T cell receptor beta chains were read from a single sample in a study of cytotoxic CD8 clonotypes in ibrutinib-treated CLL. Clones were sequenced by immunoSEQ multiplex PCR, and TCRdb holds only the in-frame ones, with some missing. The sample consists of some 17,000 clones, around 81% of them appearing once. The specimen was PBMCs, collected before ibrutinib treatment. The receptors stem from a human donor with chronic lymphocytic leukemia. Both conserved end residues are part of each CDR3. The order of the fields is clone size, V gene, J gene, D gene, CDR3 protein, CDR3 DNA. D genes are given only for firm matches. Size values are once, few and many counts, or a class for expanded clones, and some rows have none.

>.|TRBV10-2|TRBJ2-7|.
CASTTRDASSYEQYF
TGCGCCAGCACGACACGGGACGCCTCCTCCTACGAGCAGTACTTC
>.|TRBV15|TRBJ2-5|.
CATSSQGGLQETQYF
TGTGCCACCAGCTCCCAGGGGGGGCTCCAAGAGACCCAGTACTTC
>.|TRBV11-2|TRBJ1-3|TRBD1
CASSLDRQGGATIYF
TGTGCCAGCAGCTTAGATCGGCAGGGGGGAGCGACCATATATTTT
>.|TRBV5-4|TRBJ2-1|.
CASSLEGRGTYNEQFF
TGTGCCAGCAGCTTGGAGGGCAGGGGAACCTACAATGAGCAGTTCTTC
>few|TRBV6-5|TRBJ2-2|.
CASSYSRGWNTGELFF
TGTGCCAGCAGTTACTCGCGCGGTTGGAACACCGGGGAGCTGTTTTTT
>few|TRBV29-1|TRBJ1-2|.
CSVGTDEGYTF
TGCAGCGTTGGGACGGACGAGGGCTACACCTTC
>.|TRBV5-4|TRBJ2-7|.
CASSLGQGPEQYF
TGTGCCAGCAGCTTGGGGCAGGGCCCCGAGCAGTACTTC
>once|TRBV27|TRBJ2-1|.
CASGFGHGRQFF
TGTGCCAGCGGCTTTGGTCATGGGCGGCAGTTCTTC
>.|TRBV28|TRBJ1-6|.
CASSSAVPLHF
TGTGCCAGCAGTTCAGCAGTCCCCCTCCACTTT
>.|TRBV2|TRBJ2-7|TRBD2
CASGAGGTYEQYF
TGTGCCAGCGGGGCGGGAGGAACCTACGAGCAGTACTTC
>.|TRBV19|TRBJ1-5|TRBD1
CASSMGRQGASNQPQHF
TGTGCCAGTAGTATGGGGCGACAGGGGGCTAGCAATCAGCCCCAGCATTTT
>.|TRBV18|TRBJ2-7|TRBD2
CASSLSGTRNSEQYF
TGTGCCAGCTCACTGTCCGGGACTAGGAATTCCGAGCAGTACTTC
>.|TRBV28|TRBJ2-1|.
CASSQLPGDPNEQFF
TGTGCCAGCAGCCAGCTGCCAGGGGATCCCAATGAGCAGTTCTTC
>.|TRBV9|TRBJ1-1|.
CASSATAGLPTEAFF
TGTGCCAGCAGCGCCACGGCAGGGCTCCCCACTGAAGCTTTCTTT
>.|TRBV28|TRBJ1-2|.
CASRLEDRTYGYTF
TGTGCCAGCAGACTGGAAGACAGGACCTATGGCTACACCTTC
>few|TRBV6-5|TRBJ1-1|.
CASSYQGGEAFF
TGTGCCAGCAGTTACCAGGGAGGCGAAGCTTTCTTT
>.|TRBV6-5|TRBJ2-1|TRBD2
CASSLAGGLRNEQFF
TGTGCCAGCAGTCTAGCGGGAGGACTTCGGAATGAGCAGTTCTTC